The 27 T cell receptor beta chains given below trace back to one sample, sequenced in a study of Ad26.COV2.S vaccination and SARS-CoV-2 variants. Stated treatment: approximately 18 received Ad26.COV2.S at low or high dose, single or two shots; 5 received placebo; per-sample allocation not given. The study sampled participants on day 63 after the first vaccine or placebo injection. Assay used: immunoSEQ multiplex PCR; TCRdb lists only in-frame clones, some missing. The data hold hundreds of thousands of clones, with roughly 84% observed a single time. The source material was peripheral blood, sampled in a trial of Ad26.COV2.S vaccine versus placebo. The receptor source for this set is a person between 18 and 65 years old who received the Ad26.COV2.S COVID-19 vaccine or a placebo.

This clone was counted only a few times. The gene calls are TRBV5-6 and TRBJ1-1; D remains unclear. The CDR3 contains 13 residues. The V end lost 4 bases, the J end lost 5 bases, and 12 bases lay between the germline ends. Germline values: CDR1 SGHDT, CDR2 YYEEEE. Written as DNA, the CDR3 is TGTGCCAGCAGCCCCTCCACGGGGACTGAAGCTTTCTTT. Translated, it gives CASSPSTGTEAFF.

This clone was seen once. This chain uses TRBV30 with TRBJ1-1; weak D call: TRBD1 (5 bases). Germline V gene sequence: CDR1 GTSNPN, CDR2 SVGIG (reference sequence). V was clipped by 2 bases and J by 11 bases, with 18 bases between them. The CDR3 has 13 amino acids. The CDR3 loop is CAWSSYLQGYAFF. CDR3 in DNA: TGTGCCTGGAGTTCCTATTTGCAGGGTTACGCTTTCTTT.

V usage is TRBV27 and J usage is TRBJ2-3; D is perhaps TRBD1 or TRBD2 (5 bases each). The CDR3 is made up of 15 amino acids. The V gene's germline CDR1 is MNHEY and CDR2 SMNVEV (reference sequence). V was cut by 7 bases and J by 4 bases, with 18 bases left in between. CDR3 region: CASKWGAGSADTQYF. In DNA form, the CDR3 reads TGTGCCAGCAAATGGGGAGCAGGGAGCGCAGATACGCAGTATTTT.

This chain joins TRBV29-1 and TRBJ2-1; 11 bases match TRBD2. CDR1 SQVTM and CDR2 ANQGSEA come from the germline V gene. J gave up 5 bases and V 4 bases, and 4 bases lay outside the gene matches. The CDR3 consists of 14 residues. CDR3 sequence (DNA): TGCAGCGTTGTACTAGCGGGAGTTGACAATGAGCAGTTCTTC. Translated, it gives CSVVLAGVDNEQFF.

This chain connects TRBV29-1 to TRBJ2-1; perhaps TRBD2 as D (6 bases). Between the trimmed V and J ends, which lost 5 bases and 6 bases, there was a span of 11 bases. This CDR3 is 12 amino acids long. Looked up from germline, CDR1 is SQVTM and CDR2 is ANQGSEA. The chain's CDR3 is CSVLAEGNEQFF. CDR3 nucleotide sequence: TGCAGCGTTCTTGCGGAGGGCAATGAGCAGTTCTTC.

The J gene is TRBJ2-3, the V gene TRBV6-5; possibly TRBD1 for D (5 bases). The germline V gene encodes CDR1 MNHEY and CDR2 SVGAGI. V shed 0 bases and J shed 5 bases, with 15 bases lying between them. This CDR3 has 16 amino acids. CDR3 loop: CASSYSIGQGLDTQYF. In DNA, the CDR3 is TGTGCCAGCAGTTACTCGATCGGGCAGGGTCTAGATACGCAGTATTTT.

This sequence joins TRBV13 and TRBJ1-6, with TRBD1 as a possible D gene (5 bases). Germline V gene sequence: CDR1 PRHDT, CDR2 FYEKMQ (reference sequence). V was trimmed by 4 bases and J by 0 bases, leaving 13 bases between them. The CDR3 spans 17 residues. CDR3 region: CASSYLGGSSYNSPLHF. The CDR3 region has the DNA TGTGCCAGCAGCTATCTTGGGGGGAGCTCCTATAATTCACCCCTCCACTTT.

The table lists this clone with a count of one. This rearrangement joins TRBV29-1 to TRBJ2-5, with D unresolved. Trimming stripped 6 bases from V and 5 bases from J, with 10 bases between. There are 11 residues in the CDR3. Germline V gene sequence: CDR1 SQVTM, CDR2 ANQGSEA. The CDR3 DNA reads as TGCAGCGTCGAGTGGGGTGAGACCCAGTACTTC. Residues: CSVEWGETQYF.

This chain uses TRBV5-1 with TRBJ2-1; 13 bases are shared with TRBD2. V gave up 0 bases and J gave up 7 bases; unmatched junction bases: 7. The length of the CDR3 is 17 residues. Germline V gene lookup returns CDR1 SGHRS and CDR2 YFSETQ. The CDR3 loop is CASSLARLAGGMNEQFF. CDR3 DNA: TGCGCCAGCAGCTTGGCCCGACTAGCGGGAGGTATGAATGAGCAGTTCTTC.

The chain has TRBV5-1 and TRBJ1-2; D uncertain. This CDR3 is 14 amino acids long. CDR1 is SGHRS and CDR2 is YFSETQ in the germline V gene. Trimming shortened V by 5 bases and J by 8 bases, and 19 bases separated the two germline ends. The CDR3 DNA reads as TGCGCCAGCAGTTCGGTCCCAATTACCGGCGGCTACACCTTC. Translated, it gives CASSSVPITGGYTF.

V usage is TRBV9 and J usage is TRBJ1-2; D remains ambiguous. The CDR3 loop spans 14 amino acids. Germline CDR1 is SGDLS and CDR2 is YYNGEE. Between the trimmed V and J ends, which lost 0 bases and 4 bases, there was a span of 10 bases. This CDR3 is CASSVATGSYGYTF. CDR3 bases: TGTGCCAGCAGCGTAGCTACGGGTAGCTATGGCTACACCTTC.

The chain recombines TRBV14 with TRBJ2-2, with D possibly being TRBD2 (5 bases). This CDR3 has 14 amino acids. CDR1 SGHDN and CDR2 FVKESK come from the germline V gene. Trimming cost V 2 bases and J 5 bases, with 9 bases left between them. The CDR3 protein is CASSQSGSTGELFF. CDR3 in DNA: TGTGCCAGCAGCCAAAGTGGGAGTACCGGGGAGCTGTTTTTT.

This chain uses TRBV5-1 with TRBJ2-7; D unclear. From germline, CDR1 is SGHRS and CDR2 YFSETQ. V lost 0 bases to trimming and J lost 2 bases, with 3 bases between them. The length of the CDR3 is 12 residues. This CDR3 is CASSLGTYEQYF. The CDR3 DNA follows: TGCGCCAGCAGCTTGGGGACCTACGAGCAGTACTTC.

This chain uses TRBV6-6 with TRBJ2-3, with 7 bases identical to TRBD2. The CDR3 runs 13 residues. The V and J ends lost 6 bases and 4 bases, in that order; junction bases with no gene match: 4. Germline V lookup: CDR1 MNHNY, CDR2 SVGAGI (reference sequence). CDR3 residues: CASRRESSDTQYF. In nucleotides, the CDR3 is TGTGCCAGCAGGCGGGAGAGTTCAGATACGCAGTATTTT.

The chain combines TRBV19 with TRBJ2-7, with TRBD1 matching over 10 bases. With 3 bases clipped from V and 6 bases from J, the junction kept 11 bases outside the gene matches. Germline CDR1 LNHDA, CDR2 SQIVND (reference sequence). The CDR3 length is 16 residues. The CDR3 sequence: CASSIWAGQGTSEQYF. CDR3 bases: TGTGCCAGTAGTATCTGGGCGGGACAGGGGACCTCCGAGCAGTACTTC.

This chain connects TRBV11-2 to TRBJ2-1; 11 nucleotides agree with TRBD2. The germline CDR1 and CDR2 sequences are SGHAT and FQNNGV. V shed 5 bases and J 4 bases; nucleotides not matched to a gene: 10. The CDR3 has 17 residues. CDR3 residues: CASSQLGRLAGYNEQFF. CDR3 bases: TGTGCCAGCAGCCAGTTAGGTCGACTAGCGGGATACAATGAGCAGTTCTTC. Variable domain in full (rest from reference TRBV11-2 and TRBJ2-1): EAGVAQSPRYKIIEKRQSVAFWCNPISGHATLYWYQQILGQGPKLLIQFQNNGVVDDSQLPKDRFSAERLKGVDSTLKIQPAKLEDSAVYLCASSQLGRLAGYNEQFFGPGTRLTVL.

The chain recombines TRBV19 with TRBJ1-4, with D possibly matching TRBD1 (5 bases). Germline CDR1 reads LNHDA; CDR2 reads SQIVND (reference sequence). V lost 9 bases, J lost 4 bases, and 12 bases lay in between. The CDR3 spans 13 residues. The CDR3 loop reads CASRDGLNEKLFF. CDR3 sequence (DNA): TGTGCCAGCCGGGACGGACTTAATGAAAAACTGTTTTTT.

The chain is built from TRBV19 and TRBJ1-5; 7 bases line up with TRBD1. The CDR3 spans 16 residues. CDR1 and CDR2 (germline): LNHDA, SQIVND (reference sequence). V gave up 7 bases and J gave up 4 bases; unmatched junction bases: 13. In DNA, the CDR3 is TGTGCCAGTACCAAAGGGAGACAGGGCTGGAATCAGCCCCAGCATTTT. Protein: CASTKGRQGWNQPQHF.

This clone was picked up one time. The chain links TRBV11-3 to TRBJ2-7; 9 bases line up with TRBD1. V trimming: 1 base; J trimming: 5 bases; junction bases outside the gene matches: 15. The CDR3 loop spans 18 amino acids. Germline CDR1 is SGHNT and CDR2 is YENEEA. CDR3 DNA: TGTGCCAGCAGCTTAGTACGGACAGGGGCCGCCGGGGCGGACGAGCAGTACTTC. This encodes CASSLVRTGAAGADEQYF.

The rearrangement uses TRBV6-5 and TRBJ2-5; a possible D gene is TRBD1 (5 bases). Germline V gene data show CDR1 as MNHEY and CDR2 as SVGAGI. The V end was cut by 6 bases, the J end by 5 bases, with 10 bases between. CDR3 size: 12 residues. CDR3 loop: CASRDKGETQYF. DNA for the CDR3: TGTGCCAGCAGAGACAAGGGGGAGACCCAGTACTTC.

This clone was counted only a few times. V usage is TRBV7-9 and J usage is TRBJ1-3; D not resolved. The V gene lost 1 base and the J gene lost 4 bases, with 8 bases spanning the gap. Germline loops: CDR1 SEHNR, CDR2 FQNEAQ (reference sequence). CDR3 length equals 14 residues. For the CDR3, the DNA is TGTGCCAGCAGCTTAGTGGTAGCAGGAAACACCATATATTTT. It encodes CASSLVVAGNTIYF.

This clone was picked up one time. The V and J genes are TRBV18 and TRBJ2-2; TRBD1 aligns across 7 bases. The germline CDR1 and CDR2 sequences are KGHSH and LQKENI. The CDR3 is made up of 14 amino acids. Trimming took 3 bases from V and 8 from J; bases not matched to a gene: 6. The CDR3 here is CASSPGRQGGELFF. The DNA of the CDR3 is TGTGCCAGCTCACCGGGTCGACAGGGAGGGGAGCTGTTTTTT.

This sequence joins TRBV28 and TRBJ2-5, with D perhaps TRBD1 (5 bases). CDR1 is MDHEN and CDR2 is SYDVKM in the germline V gene. The CDR3 is made up of 15 amino acids. The V end lost 2 bases, the J end lost 1 base, and 11 bases lay between the germline ends. This chain's CDR3 is CASSLGGATQETQYF. The CDR3 nucleotides read TGTGCCAGCAGTTTAGGTGGGGCGACCCAAGAGACCCAGTACTTC.

In its sample, this clone was seen once. This chain uses TRBV9 with TRBJ2-5, with no clear D. CDR3 length: 14 residues. V gave up 4 bases and J gave up 1 base, with 11 bases separating them. Per germline, CDR1 SGDLS and CDR2 YYNGEE. For the CDR3, the DNA is TGTGCCAGCAGCCCACCACGATTCCAAGAGACCCAGTACTTC. It is translated as CASSPPRFQETQYF.

The chain joins TRBV18 to TRBJ2-3; no clear D gene. The CDR3 length is 14 residues. Trimming pared 4 bases from V and 0 bases from J, leaving 8 bases between. The germline V gene encodes CDR1 KGHSH and CDR2 LQKENI. The chain's CDR3 is CASSQTPSTDTQYF. Written as DNA, the CDR3 is TGTGCCAGCTCACAGACACCGAGCACAGATACGCAGTATTTT.

The genes are TRBV6-1 and TRBJ2-1; TRBD2 matches 11 bases. V was pared by 4 bases and J by 8 bases, with 10 bases of the junction left unmatched. The CDR3 loop spans 16 amino acids. Germline CDR1 and CDR2: MNHNS and SASEGT. CDR3 sequence reads: CASSVQLAGVLDEQFF. CDR3 nucleotide sequence: TGTGCCAGCAGTGTCCAACTAGCGGGAGTTTTGGATGAGCAGTTCTTC.

This chain connects TRBV5-8 to TRBJ2-3, with TRBD2 identical over 7 bases. V dropped 5 bases and J dropped 2; count of bases not matched to a gene: 11. Germline CDR1 is SGHTS and CDR2 is YDEGEE. The CDR3 is 16 residues long. DNA of the CDR3: TGTGCCAGCAGGGGGGGGACCGGGACTATCACAGATACGCAGTATTTT. Protein product: CASRGGTGTITDTQYF. Full variable domain (remainder filled in from reference TRBV5-8 and TRBJ2-3): EAGVTQSPTHLIKTRGQQATLRCSPISGHTSVYWYQQALGLGLQFLLWYDEGEERNRGNFPPRFSGRQFPNYSSELNVNALELEDSALYLCASRGGTGTITDTQYFGPGTRLTVL.